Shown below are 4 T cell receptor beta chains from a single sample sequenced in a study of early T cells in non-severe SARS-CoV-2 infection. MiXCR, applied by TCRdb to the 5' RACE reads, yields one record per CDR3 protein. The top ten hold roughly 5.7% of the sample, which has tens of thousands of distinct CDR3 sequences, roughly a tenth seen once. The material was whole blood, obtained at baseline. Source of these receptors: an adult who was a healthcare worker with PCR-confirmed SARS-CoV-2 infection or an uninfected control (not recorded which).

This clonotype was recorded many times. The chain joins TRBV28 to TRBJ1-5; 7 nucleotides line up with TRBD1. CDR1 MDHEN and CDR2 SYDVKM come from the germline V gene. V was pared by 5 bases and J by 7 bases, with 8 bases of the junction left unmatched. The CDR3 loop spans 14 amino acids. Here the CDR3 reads CASSPDRVSQPQHF. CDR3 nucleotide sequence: TGTGCCAGCAGTCCCGACAGGGTTAGCCAGCCCCAGCATTTT.

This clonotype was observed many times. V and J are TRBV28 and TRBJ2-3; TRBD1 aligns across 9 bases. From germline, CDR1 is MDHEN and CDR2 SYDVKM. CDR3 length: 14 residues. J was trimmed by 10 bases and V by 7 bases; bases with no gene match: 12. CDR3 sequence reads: CASIEGTGNRAQYF. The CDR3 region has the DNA TGTGCCAGCATCGAAGGGACAGGGAATAGGGCGCAGTATTTT. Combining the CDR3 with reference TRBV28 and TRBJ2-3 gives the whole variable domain DVKVTQSSRYLVKRTGEKVFLECVQDMDHENMFWYRQDPGLGLRLIYFSYDVKMKEKGDIPEGYSVSREKKERFSLILESASTNQTSMYLCASIEGTGNRAQYFGPGTRLTVL.

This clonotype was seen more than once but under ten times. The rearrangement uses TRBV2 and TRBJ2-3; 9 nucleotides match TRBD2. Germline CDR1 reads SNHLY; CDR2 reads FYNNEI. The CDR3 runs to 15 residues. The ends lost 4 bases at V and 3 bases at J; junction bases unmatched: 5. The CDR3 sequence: CASSGRAGGTDTQYF. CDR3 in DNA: TGTGCCAGCAGTGGTCGAGCGGGAGGAACAGATACGCAGTATTTT.

This CDR3 is CASSLATAEQYF. The CDR3 DNA reads as TGTGCCAGCAGCCTTGCGACTGCGGAGCAGTACTTC. The chain carries TRBV6-2 or TRBV6-3 and TRBJ2-7; D gene uncertain. This CDR3 region has 12 residues. Trimming shortened V by 6 bases and J by 7 bases, and 13 bases separated the two germline ends. CDR1 MNHEY and CDR2 SVGEGT come from the germline V gene.